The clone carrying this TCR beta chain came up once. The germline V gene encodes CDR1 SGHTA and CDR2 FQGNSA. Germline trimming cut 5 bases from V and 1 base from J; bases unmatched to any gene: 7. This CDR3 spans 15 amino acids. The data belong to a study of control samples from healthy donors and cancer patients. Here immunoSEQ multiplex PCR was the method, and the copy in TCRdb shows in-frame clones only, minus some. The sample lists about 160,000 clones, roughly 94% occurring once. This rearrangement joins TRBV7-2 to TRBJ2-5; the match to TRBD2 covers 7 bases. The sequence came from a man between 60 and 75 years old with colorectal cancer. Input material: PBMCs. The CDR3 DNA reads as TGTGCCAGCAGCCCAAGCGGGACGGTCCAAGAGACCCAGTACTTC. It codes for CASSPSGTVQETQYF. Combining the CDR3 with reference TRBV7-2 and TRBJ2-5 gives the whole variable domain GAGVSQSPSNKVTEKGKDVELRCDPISGHTALYWYRQSLGQGLEFLIYFQGNSAPDKSGLPSDRFSAERTGGSVSTLTIQRTQQEDSAVYLCASSPSGTVQETQYFGPGTRLLVL.